These T cell receptor beta chains were read from a single sample in a study of neurological immune-mediated disorders. TCRdb re-derived calls from the 5' RACE reads in MiXCR, one entry per CDR3 protein. Of 100,000 or so distinct CDR3 sequences listed, 13% are singletons. The sample consisted of PBMCs. All receptors derive from a female donor with HTLV-1-associated myelopathy (HAM/TSP). The CDR3 runs from the conserved cysteine through the conserved F or W. The D gene is left open where the match is weak. For some rows the clone size is stated as once, few or many, or as a class when expanded; others skip it.

d_call	v_call	j_call	clone_size	cdr3_nt	cdr3_aa
NA	TRBV5-1	TRBJ1-1	many	TGCGCCAGCAAGCGGGGGGAGACTGAAGCTTTCTTT	CASKRGETEAFF
NA	TRBV7-9	TRBJ1-6	many	TGTGCCAGCAGCTTAGGAGACGGTAATTCACCCCTCCACTTT	CASSLGDGNSPLHF
TRBD1	TRBV11-1	TRBJ1-1	many	TGTGCCAGCAGGACAGGGTCCCTCATGAACACTGAAGCTTTCTTT	CASRTGSLMNTEAFF
NA	TRBV4-1	TRBJ1-5	many	TGCGCCAGCAGCCGGGTGTCCGACGGGGCCAATCAGCCCCAGCATTTT	CASSRVSDGANQPQHF
TRBD2	TRBV5-5	TRBJ2-2	NA	TGTGCCAGCAGCTTGGGGCTAGCGGGGCTTAGAGGAACCGGGGAGCTGTTTTTT	CASSLGLAGLRGTGELFF
NA	TRBV6-6	TRBJ1-2	many	TGTGCCAGCAGTTACTCGAGTTTCAGCTCCTCCTATGGCTACACCTTC	CASSYSSFSSSYGYTF
TRBD1	TRBV5-1	TRBJ2-6	many	TGCGCCAGCAGCTTGGAGACAGGGCCTGGGGCCAACGTCCTGACTTTC	CASSLETGPGANVLTF
NA	TRBV15	TRBJ2-1	many	TGTGCCACCAGCAGATCTAGGACAAAGAGCTACAATGAGCAGTTCTTC	CATSRSRTKSYNEQFF
TRBD2	TRBV5-1	TRBJ2-3	many	TGCGCCAGCAGCTTGGAGAGCGGGGGCCCCCAGGGAACGCAGTATTTT	CASSLESGGPQGTQYF
NA	TRBV28	TRBJ2-7	many	TGTGCCAGCGCCGCCCGGGACCGCTCCTACGAGCAGTACTTC	CASAARDRSYEQYF
NA	TRBV9	TRBJ2-7	many	TGTGCCAGCAGCGTAGGTTCGGCCTACGAGCAGTACTTC	CASSVGSAYEQYF
TRBD1	TRBV7-9	TRBJ2-1	many	TGTGCCAGCAGCCAAGGGACAGGGGTCGATGAGCAGTTCTTC	CASSQGTGVDEQFF
TRBD1	TRBV10-2	TRBJ1-6	many	TGCGCCAGCAGTGACCCCGGGACAGGGGGCGCTTCACCCCTCCACTTT	CASSDPGTGGASPLHF
TRBD1	TRBV5-5	TRBJ1-2	many	TGTGCCAGCAGCTTTACAGGGGAGAGGTACACCTTC	CASSFTGERYTF
NA	TRBV7-8	TRBJ1-3	NA	TGTGCCAGCAGCTGGACAGTCTCTGGAAACACCATATATTTT	CASSWTVSGNTIYF
NA	TRBV5-1	TRBJ2-3	many	TGCGCCAGCAGTTTGGGCTTAACTGCAGATACGCAGTATTTT	CASSLGLTADTQYF
NA	TRBV20-1	TRBJ1-6	few	TGCAGTGCTGGCAACCCGGGACGGATTAATTCACCCCTCCACTTT	CSAGNPGRINSPLHF
NA	TRBV4-2	TRBJ1-2	many	TGTGCCAGCAGCCAGGACCTTGGTGGGGGCTATGGCTACACCTTC	CASSQDLGGGYGYTF
NA	TRBV5-1	TRBJ2-2	many	TGCGCCAGCAGCTTGTGGTTGACAGGACGTGCAGGGAACACCGGGGAGCTGTTTTTT	CASSLWLTGRAGNTGELFF
NA	TRBV6-2/TRBV6-3	TRBJ2-4	few	TGTGCCAGCGGTCACCAGGGGGAGGGAGCCAAAAACATTCAGTACTTC	CASGHQGEGAKNIQYF
TRBD1	TRBV7-2	TRBJ2-2	NA	TGTGCCAGCAGCGGACAGGGGTCGACCGGGGAGATGTTTTTT	CASSGQGSTGEMFF
NA	TRBV3-1	TRBJ1-4	many	TGTGCCAGCAGCCAAATATCGGGCGAAAAACTGTTTTTT	CASSQISGEKLFF
NA	TRBV20-1	TRBJ2-7	many	TGCAGTGCTGGCCGAGGGGAAGGGTACGAGCAGTACTTC	CSAGRGEGYEQYF
TRBD1	TRBV20-1	TRBJ2-7	many	TGCAGTGCTCCCGACAGGGGAAAGGGCGGCTACGAGCAGTACTTC	CSAPDRGKGGYEQYF
NA	TRBV9	TRBJ2-7	many	TGTGCCAGCAGCGTAGACAGGCAGGGCGACGAGCAGTACTTC	CASSVDRQGDEQYF
TRBD2	TRBV11-2	TRBJ2-1	NA	TGTGCCAGCAGCTTGGGACTAGCGGCTTCTGAGCAGTTCTTC	CASSLGLAASEQFF
TRBD2	TRBV5-1	TRBJ2-3	many	TGCGCCAGCAGCTTGGGAATAGCGGGGGGGCTCACAGATACGCAGTATTTT	CASSLGIAGGLTDTQYF
TRBD1	TRBV5-1	TRBJ2-7	many	TGCGCCAGCAGCCTAAGGGACAGGGCGTACGAGCAGTACTTC	CASSLRDRAYEQYF